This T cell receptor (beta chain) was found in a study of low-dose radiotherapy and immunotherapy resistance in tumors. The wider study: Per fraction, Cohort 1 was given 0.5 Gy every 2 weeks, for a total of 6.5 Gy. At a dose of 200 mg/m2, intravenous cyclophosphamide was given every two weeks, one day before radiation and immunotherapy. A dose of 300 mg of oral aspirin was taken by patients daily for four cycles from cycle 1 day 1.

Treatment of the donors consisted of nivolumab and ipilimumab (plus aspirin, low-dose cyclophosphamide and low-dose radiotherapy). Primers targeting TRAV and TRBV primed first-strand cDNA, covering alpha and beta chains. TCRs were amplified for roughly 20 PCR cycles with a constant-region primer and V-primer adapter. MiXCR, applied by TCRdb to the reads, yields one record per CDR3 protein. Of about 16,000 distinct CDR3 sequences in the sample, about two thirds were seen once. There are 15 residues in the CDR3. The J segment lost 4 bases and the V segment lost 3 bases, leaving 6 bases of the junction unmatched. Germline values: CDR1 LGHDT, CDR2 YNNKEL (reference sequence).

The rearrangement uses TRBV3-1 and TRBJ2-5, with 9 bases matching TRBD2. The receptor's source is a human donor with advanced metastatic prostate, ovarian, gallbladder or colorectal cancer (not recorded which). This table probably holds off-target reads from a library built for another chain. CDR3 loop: CASSQGTSRTETQYF. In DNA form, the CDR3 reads TGTGCCAGCAGCCAGGGGACTAGCCGGACAGAGACCCAGTACTTC.